This entry describes one T cell receptor (beta chain). Sequencing used immunoSEQ multiplex PCR; TCRdb keeps in-frame clones, though not all of them. Of more than 85,000 clones listed, approximately 90% are singletons. The CDR3 contains 13 residues. The ends were cut back, 5 bases at V and 0 bases at J, with 7 bases in the middle. These data are taken from a study of control samples from healthy donors and cancer patients. The TCR originated in a woman aged 45-65 years in good health. This chain links TRBV12-3 or TRBV12-4 with TRBJ1-2; no firm D call. Material: blood. This CDR3 is CASSGRPNYGYTF. In nucleotides, the CDR3 is TGTGCCAGCAGTGGGAGGCCTAACTATGGCTACACCTTC.